The 3 T cell receptor beta chains below come from one sample, sequenced in a study of chemoradiotherapy in HPV16-positive cancers. TCRdb keeps only in-frame clones here, not all; method: immunoSEQ multiplex PCR. The table lists approximately 2,100 clones, nearly 90% of them singletons. The material was tumor tissue, obtained from a patient who underwent chemoradiotherapy. The receptors come from a human donor with HPV-associated anogenital cancer.

The chain has TRBV5-1 and TRBJ2-2; 8 nucleotides agree with TRBD2. Germline V lookup: CDR1 SGHRS, CDR2 YFSETQ. The CDR3 runs to 14 residues. Trimming cost V 7 bases and J 5 bases; bases outside gene matches: 7. CDR3 loop: CASAGGGLTGELFF. In DNA form, the CDR3 reads TGCGCCAGCGCCGGGGGGGGCCTGACCGGGGAGCTGTTTTTT. Together with reference TRBV5-1 and TRBJ2-2, the CDR3 gives the full variable domain: KAGVTQTPRYLIKTRGQQVTLSCSPISGHRSVSWYQQTPGQGLQFLFEYFSETQRNKGNFPGRFSGRQFSNSRSEMNVSTLELGDSALYLCASAGGGLTGELFFGEGSRLTVL.

This clone has just a few counts. V usage is TRBV19 and J usage is TRBJ1-2, with D perhaps matching TRBD1 (5 bases). The germline gives CDR1 LNHDA, CDR2 SQIVND (reference sequence). The CDR3 runs 15 residues. The ends were cut back, 7 bases at V and 1 base at J, with 16 bases in the middle. CDR3 protein: CASTRDGVSNYGYTF. The CDR3 DNA follows: TGTGCCAGTACCAGGGACGGTGTCAGTAACTATGGCTACACCTTC.

This clone was detected only once. This chain uses TRBV5-5 with TRBJ2-5, with 9 bases aligning to TRBD2. This CDR3 comprises 17 residues. Trimming removed 2 bases from V and 4 bases from J; junction bases left unmatched: 12. The germline V gene has CDR1 SGHKS and CDR2 YYEKEE (reference sequence). The CDR3 loop reads CASSLRASGANGETQYF. CDR3 bases: TGTGCCAGCAGCTTAAGGGCTAGCGGGGCCAACGGAGAGACCCAGTACTTC.